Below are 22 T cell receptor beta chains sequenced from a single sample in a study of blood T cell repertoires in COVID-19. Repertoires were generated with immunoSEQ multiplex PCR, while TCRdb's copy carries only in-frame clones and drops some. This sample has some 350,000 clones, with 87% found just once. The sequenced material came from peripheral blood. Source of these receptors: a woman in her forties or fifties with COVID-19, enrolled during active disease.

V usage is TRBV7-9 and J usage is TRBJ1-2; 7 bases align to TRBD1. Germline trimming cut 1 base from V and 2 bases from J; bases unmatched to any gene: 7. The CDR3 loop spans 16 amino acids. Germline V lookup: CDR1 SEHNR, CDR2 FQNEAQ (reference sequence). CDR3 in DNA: TGTGCCAGCAGCTTAGTCCTCCCCAGGGGGAACTATGGCTACACCTTC. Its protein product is CASSLVLPRGNYGYTF.

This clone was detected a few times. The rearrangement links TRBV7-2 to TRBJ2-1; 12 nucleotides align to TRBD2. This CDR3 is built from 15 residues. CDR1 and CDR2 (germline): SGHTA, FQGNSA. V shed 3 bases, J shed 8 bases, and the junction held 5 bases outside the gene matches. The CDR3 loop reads CASSLLAGGPHEQFF. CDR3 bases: TGTGCCAGCAGCTTGCTAGCGGGAGGGCCCCATGAGCAGTTCTTC.

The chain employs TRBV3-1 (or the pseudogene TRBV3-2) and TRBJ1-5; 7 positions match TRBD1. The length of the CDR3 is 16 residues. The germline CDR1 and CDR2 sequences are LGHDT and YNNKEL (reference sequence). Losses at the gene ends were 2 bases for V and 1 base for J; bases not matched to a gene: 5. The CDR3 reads CASSQLKQGSNQPQHF. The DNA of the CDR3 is TGTGCCAGCAGCCAACTCAAACAGGGGAGCAATCAGCCCCAGCATTTT.

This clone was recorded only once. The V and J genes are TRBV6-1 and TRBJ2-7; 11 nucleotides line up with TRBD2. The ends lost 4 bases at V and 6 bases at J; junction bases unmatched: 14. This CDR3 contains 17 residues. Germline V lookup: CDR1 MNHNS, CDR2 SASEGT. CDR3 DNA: TGTGCCAGCAGTGGAAGGTTAGCGGGAGGGCCTTATGTCGAGCAGTACTTC. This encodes CASSGRLAGGPYVEQYF.

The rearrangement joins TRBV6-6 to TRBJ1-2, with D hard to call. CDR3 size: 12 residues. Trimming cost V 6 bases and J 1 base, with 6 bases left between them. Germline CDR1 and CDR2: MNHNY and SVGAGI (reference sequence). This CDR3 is CASSGVNYGYTF. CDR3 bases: TGTGCCAGCAGCGGGGTTAACTATGGCTACACCTTC.

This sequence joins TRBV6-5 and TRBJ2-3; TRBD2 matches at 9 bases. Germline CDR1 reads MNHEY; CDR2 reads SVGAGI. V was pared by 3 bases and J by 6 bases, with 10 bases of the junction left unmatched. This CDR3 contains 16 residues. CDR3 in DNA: TGTGCCAGCAGTTATTTCCGATTAGCGGGAGCGGATACGCAGTATTTT. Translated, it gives CASSYFRLAGADTQYF.

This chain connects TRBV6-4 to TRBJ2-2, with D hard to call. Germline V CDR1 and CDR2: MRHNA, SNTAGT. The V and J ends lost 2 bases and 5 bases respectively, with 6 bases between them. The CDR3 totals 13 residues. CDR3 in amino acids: CASSDRGTGELFF. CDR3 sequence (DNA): TGTGCCAGCAGTGACCGAGGTACCGGGGAGCTGTTTTTT.

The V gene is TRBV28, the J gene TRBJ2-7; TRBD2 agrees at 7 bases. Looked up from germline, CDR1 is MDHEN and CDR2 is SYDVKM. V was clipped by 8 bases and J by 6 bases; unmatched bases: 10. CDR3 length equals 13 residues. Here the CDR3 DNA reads TGTGCCAGCGGCTGGACTAGAGGCGGCGAGCAGTACTTC. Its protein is CASGWTRGGEQYF.

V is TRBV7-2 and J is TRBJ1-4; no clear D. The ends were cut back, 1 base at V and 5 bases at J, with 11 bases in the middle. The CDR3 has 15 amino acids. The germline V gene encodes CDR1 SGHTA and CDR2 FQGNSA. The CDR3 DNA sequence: TGTGCCAGCAGCTTAGAAGGACGGGGAAATGAAAAACTGTTTTTT. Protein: CASSLEGRGNEKLFF.

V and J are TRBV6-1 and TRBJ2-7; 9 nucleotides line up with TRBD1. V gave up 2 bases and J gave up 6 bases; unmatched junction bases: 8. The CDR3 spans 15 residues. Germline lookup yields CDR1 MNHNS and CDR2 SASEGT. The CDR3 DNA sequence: TGTGCCAGCAGTGAATATCGGGACAGGGTGCTCGAGCAGTACTTC. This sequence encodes CASSEYRDRVLEQYF.

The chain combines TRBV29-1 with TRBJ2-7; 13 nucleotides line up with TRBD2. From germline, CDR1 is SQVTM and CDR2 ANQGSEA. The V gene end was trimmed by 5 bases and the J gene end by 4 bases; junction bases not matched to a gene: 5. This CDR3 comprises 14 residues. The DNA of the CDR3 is TGCAGCGTTACAGGGACTAGCGGGATATACGAGCAGTACTTC. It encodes CSVTGTSGIYEQYF.

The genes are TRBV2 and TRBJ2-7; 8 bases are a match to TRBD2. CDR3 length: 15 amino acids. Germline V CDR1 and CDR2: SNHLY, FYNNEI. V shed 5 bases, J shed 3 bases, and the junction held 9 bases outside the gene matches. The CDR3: CASSNGLAGYYEQYF. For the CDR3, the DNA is TGTGCCAGCAGTAATGGCCTAGCGGGCTACTACGAGCAGTACTTC. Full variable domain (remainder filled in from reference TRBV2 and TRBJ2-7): EPEVTQTPSHQVTQMGQEVILRCVPISNHLYFYWYRQILGQKVEFLVSFYNNEISEKSEIFDDQFSVERPDGSNFTLKIRSTKLEDSAMYFCASSNGLAGYYEQYFGPGTRLTVT.

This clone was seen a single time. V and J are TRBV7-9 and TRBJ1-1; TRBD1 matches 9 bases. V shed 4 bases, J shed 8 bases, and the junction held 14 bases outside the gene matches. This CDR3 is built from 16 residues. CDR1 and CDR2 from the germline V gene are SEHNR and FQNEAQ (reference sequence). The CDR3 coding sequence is TGTGCCAGCAGCTGGTTAGGGGGACAGGGTGAGGTAGAAGCTTTCTTT. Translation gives CASSWLGGQGEVEAFF.

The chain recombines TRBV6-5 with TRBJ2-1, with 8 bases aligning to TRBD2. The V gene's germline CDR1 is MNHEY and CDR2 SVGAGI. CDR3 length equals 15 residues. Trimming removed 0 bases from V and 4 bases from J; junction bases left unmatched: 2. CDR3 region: CASSYSGGGYNEQFF. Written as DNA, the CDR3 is TGTGCCAGCAGTTACTCGGGCGGGGGGTACAATGAGCAGTTCTTC.

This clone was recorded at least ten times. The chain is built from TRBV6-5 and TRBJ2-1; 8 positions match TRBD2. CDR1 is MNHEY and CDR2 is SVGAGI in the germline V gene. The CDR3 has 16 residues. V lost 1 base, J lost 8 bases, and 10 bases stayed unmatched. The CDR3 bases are TGTGCCAGCAGTTACTGGGGAATAGCGGGACCCCATGAGCAGTTCTTC. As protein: CASSYWGIAGPHEQFF.

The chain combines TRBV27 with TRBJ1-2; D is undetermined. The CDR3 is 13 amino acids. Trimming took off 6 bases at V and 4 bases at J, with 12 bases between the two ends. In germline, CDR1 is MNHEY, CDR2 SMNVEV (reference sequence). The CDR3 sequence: CASRKGGSYGYTF. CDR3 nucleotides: TGTGCCAGCAGAAAAGGAGGGTCCTATGGCTACACCTTC.

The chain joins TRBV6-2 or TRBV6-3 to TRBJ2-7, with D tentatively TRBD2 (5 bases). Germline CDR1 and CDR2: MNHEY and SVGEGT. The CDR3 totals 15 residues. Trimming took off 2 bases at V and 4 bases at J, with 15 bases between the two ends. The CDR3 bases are TGTGCCAGCAGTTACGAGCGAGCGGTACTGTACGAGCAGTACTTC. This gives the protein CASSYERAVLYEQYF.

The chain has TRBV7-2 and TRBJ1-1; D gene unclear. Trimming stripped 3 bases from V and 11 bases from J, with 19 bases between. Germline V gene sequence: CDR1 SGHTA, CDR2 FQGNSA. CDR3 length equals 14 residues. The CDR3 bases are TGTGCCAGCAGCTTGGGAGAAACAAATACTGGGGCTTTCTTT. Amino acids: CASSLGETNTGAFF.

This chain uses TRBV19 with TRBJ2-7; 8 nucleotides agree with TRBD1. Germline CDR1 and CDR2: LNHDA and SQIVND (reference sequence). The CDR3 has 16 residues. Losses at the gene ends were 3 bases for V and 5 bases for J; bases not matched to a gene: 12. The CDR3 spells CASSMGHGQGVHEQYF. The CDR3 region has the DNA TGTGCCAGTAGTATGGGTCACGGACAGGGCGTCCACGAGCAGTACTTC.

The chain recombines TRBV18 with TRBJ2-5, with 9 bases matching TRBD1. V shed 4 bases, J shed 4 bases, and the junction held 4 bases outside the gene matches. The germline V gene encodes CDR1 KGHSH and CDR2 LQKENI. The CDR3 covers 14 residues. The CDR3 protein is CASSRGTGRETQYF. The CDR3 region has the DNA TGTGCCAGCTCACGGGGGACAGGGAGAGAGACCCAGTACTTC.

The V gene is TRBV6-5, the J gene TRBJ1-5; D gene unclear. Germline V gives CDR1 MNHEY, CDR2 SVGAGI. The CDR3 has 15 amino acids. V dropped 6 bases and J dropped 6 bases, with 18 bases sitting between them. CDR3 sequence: CASSEGAGYGQPQHF. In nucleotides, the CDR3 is TGTGCCAGCAGCGAGGGTGCGGGGTACGGTCAGCCCCAGCATTTT.

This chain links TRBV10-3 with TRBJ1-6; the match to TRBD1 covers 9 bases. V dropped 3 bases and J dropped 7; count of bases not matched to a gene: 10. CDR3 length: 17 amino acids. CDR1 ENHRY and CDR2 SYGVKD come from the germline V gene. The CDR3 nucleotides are TGTGCCATCAGTGACGTGGCCTACAGGGGGCAGAATTCACCCCTCCACTTT. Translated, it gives CAISDVAYRGQNSPLHF.